This TCR beta chain came from a study of blood T cell repertoires in COVID-19. Across the study: Whether acute or convalescent, the COVID-19 samples came from the United States, Italy and Spain.

This clone was observed a single time. Trimming took 6 bases from V and 7 from J, leaving 18 bases between them. This CDR3 contains 14 residues. The germline gives CDR1 MNHEY, CDR2 SVGAGI. TCRdb's table, derived via immunoSEQ multiplex PCR, lists solely in-frame clones and lacks some. The sample includes 390,000 or so clones, around 90% of them seen just once. This TCR derives from a woman in her thirties with COVID-19, enrolled during active disease. The chain recombines TRBV6-5 with TRBJ1-1; D unclear. The material sequenced was peripheral blood. DNA of the CDR3: TGTGCCAGCAGCGAGGGCCGGGAGCTAATTGAAGCTTTCTTT. This codes for CASSEGRELIEAFF.